These 4 T cell receptor beta chains came from one sample sequenced in a study of blood T cells in healthy people across ages. For the second PCR, which ran for about 6 to 11 cycles, a sample-barcoded 5' primer and a J-beta primer mix were used. MiXCR, run by TCRdb on the 5' RACE reads, gives a single entry per CDR3 protein. The data hold 780,000 or so distinct CDR3 sequences, with about 55% observed a single time. Sequenced material: blood. The receptors were sampled from a man aged 80 or over in good health.

The chain's CDR3 is CATSGPGGAGEQFF. The CDR3 DNA reads TGTGCCACCAGTGGACCTGGAGGGGCGGGTGAACAGTTCTTC. This rearrangement joins TRBV24-1 to TRBJ2-1; tentative D call: TRBD2 (6 bases). Per the germline V gene, CDR1 is KGHDR and CDR2 is SFDVKD. V lost 5 bases to trimming and J lost 13 bases, with 20 bases between them. The CDR3 extends over 14 amino acids.

The V gene is TRBV12-3 or TRBV12-4, the J gene TRBJ1-5; D unresolved. V was shortened by 4 bases and J by 9 bases, with 7 bases between the two germline ends. CDR3 length: 11 residues. The CDR3 bases are TGTGCCAGCAGTTACTCAGGGCCCCAGCATTTT. It encodes CASSYSGPQHF.

The chain uses TRBV6-5 and TRBJ2-7; 10 bases agree with TRBD1. Trimming at V came to 2 bases and at J to 7 bases, leaving 5 bases not matched to a gene. Germline V gene data show CDR1 as MNHEY and CDR2 as SVGAGI. This CDR3 spans 14 amino acids. The CDR3 DNA is TGTGCCAGCAGTTACCTTAGGACAGGGGGTGAGCAGTACTTC. This encodes CASSYLRTGGEQYF.

Concerning this clonotype itself: A much larger clone lies one base from this, so it may be a read error. The chain is built from TRBV11-2 and TRBJ2-7, with TRBD2 matching over 14 bases. With the DNA end fitting TRBJ2-5 better, the J assignment may be wrong. Germline V gene data show CDR1 as SGHAT and CDR2 as FQNNGV. This CDR3 is built from 15 residues. The CDR3 DNA sequence: TGTGCCAGCATCCCGGGACTAGCGGGAGCAGAGACCCAGTACTTC. Translation: CASIPGLAGAETQYF.